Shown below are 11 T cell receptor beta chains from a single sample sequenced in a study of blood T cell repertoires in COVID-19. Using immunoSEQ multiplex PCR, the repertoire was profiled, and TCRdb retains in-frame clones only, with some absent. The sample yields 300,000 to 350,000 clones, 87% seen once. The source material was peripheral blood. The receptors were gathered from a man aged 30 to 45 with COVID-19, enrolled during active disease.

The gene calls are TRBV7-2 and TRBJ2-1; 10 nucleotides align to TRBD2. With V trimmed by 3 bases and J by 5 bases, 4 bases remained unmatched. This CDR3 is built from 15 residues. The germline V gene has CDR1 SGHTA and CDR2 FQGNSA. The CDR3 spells CASSFGSGGHNEQFF. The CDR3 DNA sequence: TGTGCCAGCAGCTTCGGTAGCGGGGGGCACAATGAGCAGTTCTTC.

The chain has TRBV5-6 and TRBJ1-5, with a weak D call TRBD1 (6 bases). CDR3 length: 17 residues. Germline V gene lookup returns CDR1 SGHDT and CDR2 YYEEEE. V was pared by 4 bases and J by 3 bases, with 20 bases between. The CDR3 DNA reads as TGTGCCAGCAGCCTGGGGGCATTCCCCTGGCCCAATCAGCCCCAGCATTTT. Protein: CASSLGAFPWPNQPQHF.

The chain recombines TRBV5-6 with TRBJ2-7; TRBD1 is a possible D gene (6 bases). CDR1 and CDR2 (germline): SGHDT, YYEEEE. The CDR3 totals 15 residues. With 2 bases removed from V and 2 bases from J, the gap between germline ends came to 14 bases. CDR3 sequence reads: CASSFLRDNAYEQYF. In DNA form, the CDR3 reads TGTGCCAGCAGCTTCTTACGGGACAACGCCTACGAGCAGTACTTC.

The CDR3 nucleotides are TGTGCCAGCCACTCAGGGGGCAGTTCCTACGAGCAGTACTTC. Residues: CASHSGGSSYEQYF. This chain connects TRBV6-5 to TRBJ2-7; 8 bases align to TRBD1. The CDR3 loop spans 14 amino acids. V was clipped by 8 bases and J by 1 base; unmatched bases: 7. CDR1 is MNHEY and CDR2 is SVGAGI in the germline V gene.

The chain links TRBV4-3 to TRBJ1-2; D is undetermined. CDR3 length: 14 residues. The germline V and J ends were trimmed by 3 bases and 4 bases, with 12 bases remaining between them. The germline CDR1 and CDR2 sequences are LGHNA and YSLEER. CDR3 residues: CASSQETSSYGYTF. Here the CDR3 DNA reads TGCGCCAGCAGCCAGGAGACCTCTTCCTATGGCTACACCTTC.

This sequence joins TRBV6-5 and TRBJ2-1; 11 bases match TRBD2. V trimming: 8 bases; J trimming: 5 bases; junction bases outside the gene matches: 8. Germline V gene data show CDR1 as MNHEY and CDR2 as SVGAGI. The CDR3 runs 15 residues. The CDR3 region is CASLGKTSGNNEQFF. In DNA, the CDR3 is TGTGCCAGCTTAGGGAAGACTAGCGGGAACAATGAGCAGTTCTTC.

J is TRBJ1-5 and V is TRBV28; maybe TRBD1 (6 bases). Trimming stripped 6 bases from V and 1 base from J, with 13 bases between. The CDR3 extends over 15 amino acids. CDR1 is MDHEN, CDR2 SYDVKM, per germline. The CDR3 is CASSWAGTSNQPQHF. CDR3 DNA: TGTGCCAGCAGCTGGGCAGGGACAAGCAATCAGCCCCAGCATTTT.

CDR3 DNA: TGTGCCAGCAGCTCCAGCAAACTAGCGGGGGGTAGGGATGAGCAGTTCTTC. It is translated as CASSSSKLAGGRDEQFF. V gene TRBV7-9 combines with J gene TRBJ2-1, with TRBD2 matching 12 bases. The CDR3 has 17 residues. V gave up 4 bases and J gave up 8 bases; unmatched junction bases: 12. Germline V gene sequence: CDR1 SEHNR, CDR2 FQNEAQ (reference sequence).

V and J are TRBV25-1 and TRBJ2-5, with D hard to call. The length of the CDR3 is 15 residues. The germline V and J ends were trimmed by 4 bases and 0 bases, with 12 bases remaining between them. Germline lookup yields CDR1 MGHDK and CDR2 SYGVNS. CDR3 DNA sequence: TGTGCCAGCAGTGCGAGCAGGCTGTACCAAGAGACCCAGTACTTC. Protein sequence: CASSASRLYQETQYF.

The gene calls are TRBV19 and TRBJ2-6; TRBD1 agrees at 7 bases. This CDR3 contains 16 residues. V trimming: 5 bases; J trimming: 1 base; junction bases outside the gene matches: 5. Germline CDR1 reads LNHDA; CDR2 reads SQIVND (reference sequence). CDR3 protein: CASSPGRGSGANVLTF. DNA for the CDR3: TGTGCCAGTAGTCCCGGCAGGGGGTCTGGGGCCAACGTCCTGACTTTC.

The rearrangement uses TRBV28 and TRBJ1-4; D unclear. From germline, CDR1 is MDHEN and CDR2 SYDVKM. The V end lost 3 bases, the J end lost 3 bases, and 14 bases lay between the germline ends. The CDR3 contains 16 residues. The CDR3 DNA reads TGTGCCAGCAGTTTGACTAGCGGGAGAGCTAATGAAAAACTGTTTTTT. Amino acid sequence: CASSLTSGRANEKLFF. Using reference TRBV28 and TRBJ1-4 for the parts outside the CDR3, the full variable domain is DVKVTQSSRYLVKRTGEKVFLECVQDMDHENMFWYRQDPGLGLRLIYFSYDVKMKEKGDIPEGYSVSREKKERFSLILESASTNQTSMYLCASSLTSGRANEKLFFGSGTQLSVL.